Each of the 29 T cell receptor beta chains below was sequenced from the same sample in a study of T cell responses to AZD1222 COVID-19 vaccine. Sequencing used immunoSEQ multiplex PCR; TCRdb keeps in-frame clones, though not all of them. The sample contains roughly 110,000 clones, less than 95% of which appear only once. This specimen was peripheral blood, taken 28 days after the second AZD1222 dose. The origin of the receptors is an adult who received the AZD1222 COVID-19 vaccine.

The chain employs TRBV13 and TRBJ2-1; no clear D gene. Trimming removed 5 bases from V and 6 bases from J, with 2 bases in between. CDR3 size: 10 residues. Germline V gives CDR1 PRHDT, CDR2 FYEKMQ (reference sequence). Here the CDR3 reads CASSSNEQFF. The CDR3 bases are TGTGCCAGCAGCAGCAATGAGCAGTTCTTC. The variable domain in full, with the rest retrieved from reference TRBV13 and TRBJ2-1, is AAGVIQSPRHLIKEKRETATLKCYPIPRHDTVYWYQQGPGQDPQFLISFYEKMQSDKGSIPDRFSAQQFSDYHSELNMSSLELGDSALYFCASSSNEQFFGPGTRLTVL.

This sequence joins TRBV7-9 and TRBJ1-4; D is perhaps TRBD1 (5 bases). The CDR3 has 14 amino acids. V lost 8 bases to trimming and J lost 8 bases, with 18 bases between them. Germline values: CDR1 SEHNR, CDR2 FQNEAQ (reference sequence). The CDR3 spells CASGHQTVQEKLFF. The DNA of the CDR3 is TGTGCCAGCGGCCACCAGACAGTACAGGAAAAACTGTTTTTT.

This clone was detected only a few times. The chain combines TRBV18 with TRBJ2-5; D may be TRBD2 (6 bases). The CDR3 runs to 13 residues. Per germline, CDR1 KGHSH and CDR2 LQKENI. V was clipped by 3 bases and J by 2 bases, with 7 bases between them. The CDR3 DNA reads TGTGCCAGCTCACCCGGGAGACAAGAGACCCAGTACTTC. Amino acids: CASSPGRQETQYF.

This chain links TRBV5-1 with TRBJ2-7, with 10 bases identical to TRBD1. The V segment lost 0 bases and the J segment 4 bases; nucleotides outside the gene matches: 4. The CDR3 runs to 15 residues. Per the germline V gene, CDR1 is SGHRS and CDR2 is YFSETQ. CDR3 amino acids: CASSLVTGGPYEQYF. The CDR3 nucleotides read TGCGCCAGCAGCTTGGTGACAGGGGGCCCATACGAGCAGTACTTC.

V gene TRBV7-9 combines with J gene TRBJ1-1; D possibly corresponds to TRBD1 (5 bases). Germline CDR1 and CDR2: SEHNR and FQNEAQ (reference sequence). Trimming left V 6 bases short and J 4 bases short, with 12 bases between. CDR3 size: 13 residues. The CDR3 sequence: CASRPIGGTEAFF. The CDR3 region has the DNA TGTGCCAGCAGGCCGATCGGGGGCACTGAAGCTTTCTTT.

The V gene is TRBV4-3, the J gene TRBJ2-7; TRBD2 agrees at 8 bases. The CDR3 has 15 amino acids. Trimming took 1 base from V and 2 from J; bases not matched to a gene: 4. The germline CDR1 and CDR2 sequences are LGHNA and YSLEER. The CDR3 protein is CASSQGTGGAYEQYF. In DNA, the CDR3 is TGCGCCAGCAGCCAAGGAACGGGGGGGGCCTACGAGCAGTACTTC.

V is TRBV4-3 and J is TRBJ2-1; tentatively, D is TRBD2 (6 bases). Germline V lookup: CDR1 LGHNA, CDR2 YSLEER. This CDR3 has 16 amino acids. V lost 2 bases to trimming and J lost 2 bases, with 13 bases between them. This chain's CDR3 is CASSQRTTTAYNEQFF. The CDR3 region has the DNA TGCGCCAGCAGCCAACGGACTACCACCGCCTACAATGAGCAGTTCTTC.

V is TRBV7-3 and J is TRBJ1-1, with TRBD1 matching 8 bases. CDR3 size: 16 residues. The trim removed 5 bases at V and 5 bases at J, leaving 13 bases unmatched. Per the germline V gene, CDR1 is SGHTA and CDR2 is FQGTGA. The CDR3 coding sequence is TGTGCCAGCAGCCTTCTCCCCGCAGGGGGCGAAACTGAAGCTTTCTTT. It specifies CASSLLPAGGETEAFF.

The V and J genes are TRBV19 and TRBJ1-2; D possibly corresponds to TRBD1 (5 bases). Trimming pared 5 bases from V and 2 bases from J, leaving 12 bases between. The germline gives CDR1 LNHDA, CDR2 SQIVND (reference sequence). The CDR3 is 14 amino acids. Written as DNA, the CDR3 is TGTGCCAGTAGTTTCCAGGGTTTCAACTATGGCTACACCTTC. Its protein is CASSFQGFNYGYTF.

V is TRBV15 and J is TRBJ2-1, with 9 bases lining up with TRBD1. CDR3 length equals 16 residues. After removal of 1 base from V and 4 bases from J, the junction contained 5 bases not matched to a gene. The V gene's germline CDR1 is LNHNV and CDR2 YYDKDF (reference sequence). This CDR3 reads CATSRVDRGKYNEQFF. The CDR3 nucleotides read TGTGCCACCAGCAGAGTCGACAGGGGGAAATACAATGAGCAGTTCTTC.

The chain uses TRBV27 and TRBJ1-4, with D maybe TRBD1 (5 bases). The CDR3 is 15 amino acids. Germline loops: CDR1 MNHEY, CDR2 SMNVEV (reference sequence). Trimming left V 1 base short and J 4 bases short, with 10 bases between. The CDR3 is CASSLLGADNEKLFF. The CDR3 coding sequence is TGTGCCAGCAGTTTATTAGGGGCGGATAATGAAAAACTGTTTTTT.

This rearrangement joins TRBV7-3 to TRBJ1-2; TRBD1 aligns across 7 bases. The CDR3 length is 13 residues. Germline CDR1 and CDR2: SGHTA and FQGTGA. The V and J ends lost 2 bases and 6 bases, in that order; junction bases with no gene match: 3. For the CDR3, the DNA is TGTGCCAGCAGCTTATTCCAGGGGGATGGCTACACCTTC. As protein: CASSLFQGDGYTF.

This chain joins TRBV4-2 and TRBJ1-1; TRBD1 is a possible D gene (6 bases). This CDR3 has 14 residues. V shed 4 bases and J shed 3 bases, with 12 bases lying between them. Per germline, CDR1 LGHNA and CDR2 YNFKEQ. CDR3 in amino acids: CASSRLSGDTEAFF. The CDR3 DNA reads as TGTGCCAGCAGCCGATTGTCAGGGGACACTGAAGCTTTCTTT.

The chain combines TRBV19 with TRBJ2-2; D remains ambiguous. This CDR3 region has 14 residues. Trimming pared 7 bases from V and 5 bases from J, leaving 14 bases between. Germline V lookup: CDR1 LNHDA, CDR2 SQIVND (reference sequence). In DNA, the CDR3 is TGTGCCAGTAAGGAAACGGCAGCTACCGGGGAGCTGTTTTTT. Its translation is CASKETAATGELFF.

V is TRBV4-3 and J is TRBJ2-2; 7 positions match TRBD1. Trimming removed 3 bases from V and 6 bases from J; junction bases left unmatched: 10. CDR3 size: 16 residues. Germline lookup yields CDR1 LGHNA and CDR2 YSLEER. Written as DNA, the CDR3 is TGCGCCAGCAGCCAGAACCCGCAGGGGGATTCCGGGGAGCTGTTTTTT. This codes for CASSQNPQGDSGELFF.

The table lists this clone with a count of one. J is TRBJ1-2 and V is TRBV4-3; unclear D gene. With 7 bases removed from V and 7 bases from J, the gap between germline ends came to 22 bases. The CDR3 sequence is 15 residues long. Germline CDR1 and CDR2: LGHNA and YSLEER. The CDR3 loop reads CASKERPDMSAGYTF. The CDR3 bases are TGCGCCAGCAAAGAACGGCCTGACATGTCGGCTGGCTACACCTTC.

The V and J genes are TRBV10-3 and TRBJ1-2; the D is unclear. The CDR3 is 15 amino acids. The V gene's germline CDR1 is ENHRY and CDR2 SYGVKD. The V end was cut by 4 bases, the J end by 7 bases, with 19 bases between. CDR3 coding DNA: TGTGCCATCAGTGTGTCAGAGATCCCCTCGGGTGGCTACACCTTC. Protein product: CAISVSEIPSGGYTF.

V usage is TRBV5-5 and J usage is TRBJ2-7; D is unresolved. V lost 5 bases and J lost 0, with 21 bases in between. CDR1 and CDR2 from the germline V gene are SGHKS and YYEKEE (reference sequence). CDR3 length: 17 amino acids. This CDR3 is CASSPRAFKVSSYEQYF. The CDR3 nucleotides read TGTGCCAGCAGTCCCCGGGCCTTTAAGGTCAGCTCCTACGAGCAGTACTTC.

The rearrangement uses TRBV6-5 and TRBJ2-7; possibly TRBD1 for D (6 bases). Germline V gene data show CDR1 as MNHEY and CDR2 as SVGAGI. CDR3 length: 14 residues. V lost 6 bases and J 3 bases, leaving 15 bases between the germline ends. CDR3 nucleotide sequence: TGTGCCAGCAGCCCCGGGACAACGTACTACGAGCAGTACTTC. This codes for CASSPGTTYYEQYF.

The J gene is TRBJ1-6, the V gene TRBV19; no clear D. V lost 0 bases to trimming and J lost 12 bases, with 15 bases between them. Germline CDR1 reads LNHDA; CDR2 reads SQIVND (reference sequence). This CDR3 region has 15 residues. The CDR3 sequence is CASSIDLARARPLHF. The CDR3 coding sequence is TGTGCCAGTAGTATAGATTTAGCGCGAGCTCGACCCCTCCACTTT. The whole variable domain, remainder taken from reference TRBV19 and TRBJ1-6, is DGGITQSPKYLFRKEGQNVTLSCEQNLNHDAMYWYRQDPGQGLRLIYYSQIVNDFQKGDIAEGYSVSREKKESFPLTVTSAQKNPTAFYLCASSIDLARARPLHFGNGTRLTVT.

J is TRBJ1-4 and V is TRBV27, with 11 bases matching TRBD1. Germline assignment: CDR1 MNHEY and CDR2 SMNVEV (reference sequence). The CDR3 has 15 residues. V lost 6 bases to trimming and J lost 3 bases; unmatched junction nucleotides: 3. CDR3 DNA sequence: TGTGCCAGCAGGCGGACAGGGGGCTCTAATGAAAAACTGTTTTTT. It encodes CASRRTGGSNEKLFF.

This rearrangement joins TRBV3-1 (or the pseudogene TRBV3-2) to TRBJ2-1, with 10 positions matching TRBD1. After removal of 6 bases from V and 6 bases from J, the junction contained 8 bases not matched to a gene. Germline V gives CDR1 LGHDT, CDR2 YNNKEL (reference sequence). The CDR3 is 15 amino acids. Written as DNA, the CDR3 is TGTGCCAGCAGGCTAGGACAGGGGGTAGGCAATGAGCAGTTCTTC. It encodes CASRLGQGVGNEQFF.

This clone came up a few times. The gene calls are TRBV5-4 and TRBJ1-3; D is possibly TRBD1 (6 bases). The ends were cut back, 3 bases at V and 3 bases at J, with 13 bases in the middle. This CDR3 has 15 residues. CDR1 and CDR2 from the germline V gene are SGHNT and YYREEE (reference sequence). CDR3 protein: CASSSSGAGGNTIYF. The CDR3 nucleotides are TGTGCCAGCAGCTCCTCGGGGGCGGGTGGAAACACCATATATTTT.

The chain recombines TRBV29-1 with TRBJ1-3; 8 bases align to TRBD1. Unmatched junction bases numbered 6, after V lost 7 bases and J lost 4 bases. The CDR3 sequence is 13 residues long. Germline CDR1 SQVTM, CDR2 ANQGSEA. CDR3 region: CSGTGLGGNTIYF. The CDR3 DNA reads TGCAGCGGGACAGGGCTCGGGGGAAACACCATATATTTT. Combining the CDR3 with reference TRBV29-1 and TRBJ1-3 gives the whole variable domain SAVISQKPSRDICQRGTSLTIQCQVDSQVTMMFWYRQQPGQSLTLIATANQGSEATYESGFVIDKFPISRPNLTFSTLTVSNMSPEDSSIYLCSGTGLGGNTIYFGEGSWLTVV.

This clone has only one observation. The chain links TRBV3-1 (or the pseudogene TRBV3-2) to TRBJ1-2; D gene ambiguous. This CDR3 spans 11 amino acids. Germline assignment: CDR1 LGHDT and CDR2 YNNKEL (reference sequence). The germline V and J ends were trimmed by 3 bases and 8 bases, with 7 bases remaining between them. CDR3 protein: CASSQNEGYTF. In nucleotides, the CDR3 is TGTGCCAGCAGCCAGAATGAGGGCTACACCTTC.

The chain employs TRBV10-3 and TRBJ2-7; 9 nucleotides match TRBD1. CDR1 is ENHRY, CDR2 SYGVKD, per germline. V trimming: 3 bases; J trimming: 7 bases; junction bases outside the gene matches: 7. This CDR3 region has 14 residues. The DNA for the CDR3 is TGTGCCATCAGTGACCAACAGGGGGCGGGTGAGCAGTACTTC. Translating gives CAISDQQGAGEQYF.

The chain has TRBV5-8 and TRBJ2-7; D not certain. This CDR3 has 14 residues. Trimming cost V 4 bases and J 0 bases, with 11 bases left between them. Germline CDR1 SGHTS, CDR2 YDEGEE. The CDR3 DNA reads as TGTGCCAGCAGCCCGAGGTGGAGCTCCTACGAGCAGTACTTC. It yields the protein CASSPRWSSYEQYF.

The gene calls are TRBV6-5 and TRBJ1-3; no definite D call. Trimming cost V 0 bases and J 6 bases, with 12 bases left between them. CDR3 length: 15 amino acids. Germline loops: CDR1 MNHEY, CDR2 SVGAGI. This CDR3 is CASSYSERFENTIYF. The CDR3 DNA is TGTGCCAGCAGTTACTCGGAACGTTTTGAAAACACCATATATTTT.

CDR3 DNA: TGTGCCTGGAGCGCGGGACTAGCGGGGCGGAAGCAGTTCTTC. This sequence encodes CAWSAGLAGRKQFF. V is TRBV30 and J is TRBJ2-1, with TRBD2 identical over 13 bases. CDR1 is GTSNPN, CDR2 SVGIG, per germline (reference sequence). The CDR3 has 14 amino acids. The J segment lost 11 bases and the V segment lost 3 bases, leaving 7 bases of the junction unmatched.